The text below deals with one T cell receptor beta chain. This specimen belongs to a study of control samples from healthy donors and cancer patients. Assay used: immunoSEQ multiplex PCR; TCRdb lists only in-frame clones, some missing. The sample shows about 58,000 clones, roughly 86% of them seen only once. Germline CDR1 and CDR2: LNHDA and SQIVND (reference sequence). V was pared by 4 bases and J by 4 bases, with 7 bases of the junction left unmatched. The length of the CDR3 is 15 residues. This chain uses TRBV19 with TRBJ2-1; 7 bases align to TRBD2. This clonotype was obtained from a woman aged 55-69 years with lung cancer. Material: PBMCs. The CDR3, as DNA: TGTGCCAGTAGTAGATCTAGCGGAGGGTACAATGAGCAGTTCTTC. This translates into CASSRSSGGYNEQFF.